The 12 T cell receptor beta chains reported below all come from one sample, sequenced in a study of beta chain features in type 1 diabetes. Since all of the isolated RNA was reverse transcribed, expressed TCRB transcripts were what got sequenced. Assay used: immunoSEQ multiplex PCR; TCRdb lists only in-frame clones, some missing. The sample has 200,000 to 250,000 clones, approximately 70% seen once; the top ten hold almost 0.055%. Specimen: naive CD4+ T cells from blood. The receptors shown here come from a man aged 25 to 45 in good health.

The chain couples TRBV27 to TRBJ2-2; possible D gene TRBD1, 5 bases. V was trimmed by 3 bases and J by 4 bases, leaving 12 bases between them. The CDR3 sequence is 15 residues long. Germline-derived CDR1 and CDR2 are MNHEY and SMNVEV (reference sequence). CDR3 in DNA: TGTGCCAGCAGTTTGCGTAGGCAGGGCACCGGGGAGCTGTTTTTT. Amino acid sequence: CASSLRRQGTGELFF.

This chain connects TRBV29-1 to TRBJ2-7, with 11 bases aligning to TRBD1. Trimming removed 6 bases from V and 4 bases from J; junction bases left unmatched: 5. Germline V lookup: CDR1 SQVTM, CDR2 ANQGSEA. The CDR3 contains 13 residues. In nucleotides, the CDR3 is TGCAGCGTCTTGGACAGGGGGCCATACGAGCAGTACTTC. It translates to CSVLDRGPYEQYF.

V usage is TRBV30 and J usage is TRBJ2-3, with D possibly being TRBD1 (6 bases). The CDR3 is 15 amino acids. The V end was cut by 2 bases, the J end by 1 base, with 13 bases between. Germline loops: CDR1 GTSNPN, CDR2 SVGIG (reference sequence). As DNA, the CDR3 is TGTGCCTGGAGTTCAGGGGTGCTGGGCACAGATACGCAGTATTTT. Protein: CAWSSGVLGTDTQYF.

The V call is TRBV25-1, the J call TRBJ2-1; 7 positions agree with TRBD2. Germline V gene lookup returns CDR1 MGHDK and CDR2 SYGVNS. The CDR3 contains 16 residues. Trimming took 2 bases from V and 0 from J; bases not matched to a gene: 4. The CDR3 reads CASSEVASGSYNEQFF. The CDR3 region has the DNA TGTGCCAGCAGTGAAGTGGCTAGCGGCTCCTACAATGAGCAGTTCTTC.

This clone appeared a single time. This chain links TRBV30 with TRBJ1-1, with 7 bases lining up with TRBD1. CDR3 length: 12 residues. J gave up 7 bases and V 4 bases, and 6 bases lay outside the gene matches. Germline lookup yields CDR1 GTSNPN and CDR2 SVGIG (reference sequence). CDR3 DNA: TGTGCCTGGAAAGTCGGGACAGATGAAGCTTTCTTT. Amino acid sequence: CAWKVGTDEAFF.

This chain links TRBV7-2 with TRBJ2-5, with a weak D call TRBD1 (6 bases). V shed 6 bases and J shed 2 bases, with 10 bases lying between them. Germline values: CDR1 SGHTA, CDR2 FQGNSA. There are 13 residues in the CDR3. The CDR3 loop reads CASRGTPQETQYF. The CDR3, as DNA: TGTGCCAGCAGAGGGACACCACAAGAGACCCAGTACTTC. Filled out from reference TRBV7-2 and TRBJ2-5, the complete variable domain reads GAGVSQSPSNKVTEKGKDVELRCDPISGHTALYWYRQSLGQGLEFLIYFQGNSAPDKSGLPSDRFSAERTGGSVSTLTIQRTQQEDSAVYLCASRGTPQETQYFGPGTRLLVL.

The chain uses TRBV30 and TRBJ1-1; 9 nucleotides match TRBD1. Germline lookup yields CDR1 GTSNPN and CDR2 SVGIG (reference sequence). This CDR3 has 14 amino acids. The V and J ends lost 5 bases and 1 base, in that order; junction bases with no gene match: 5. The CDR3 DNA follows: TGTGCCTGGGACGGGACAGGGAGGAACACTGAAGCTTTCTTT. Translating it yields CAWDGTGRNTEAFF.

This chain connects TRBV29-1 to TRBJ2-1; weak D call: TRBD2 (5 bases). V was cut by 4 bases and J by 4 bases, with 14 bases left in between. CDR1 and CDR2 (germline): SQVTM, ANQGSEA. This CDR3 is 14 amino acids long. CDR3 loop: CSVAPGGSYNEQFF. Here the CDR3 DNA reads TGCAGCGTTGCTCCTGGCGGGTCTTACAATGAGCAGTTCTTC.

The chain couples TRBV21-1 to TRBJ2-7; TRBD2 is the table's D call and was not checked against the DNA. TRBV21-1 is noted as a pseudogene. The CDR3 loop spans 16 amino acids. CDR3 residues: CASSKVLAGGPNEQYF. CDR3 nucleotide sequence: TGTGCCAGCAGCAAAGTACTAGCGGGAGGGCCGAACGAGCAGTACTTC.

The CDR3 region is CAWGPGTVPSPLHF. In nucleotides, the CDR3 is TGTGCCTGGGGGCCCGGGACAGTTCCTTCACCCCTCCACTTT. V gene TRBV30 combines with J gene TRBJ1-6; 7 bases fit TRBD1. V lost 5 bases to trimming and J lost 9 bases; unmatched junction nucleotides: 10. The CDR3 has 14 residues. Germline V gene lookup returns CDR1 GTSNPN and CDR2 SVGIG (reference sequence). The whole variable domain, filled in from reference TRBV30 and TRBJ1-6, reads SQTIHQWPATLVQPVGSPLSLECTVEGTSNPNLYWYRQAAGRGLQLLFYSVGIGQISSEVPQNLSASRPQDRQFILSSKKLLLSDSGFYLCAWGPGTVPSPLHFGNGTRLTVT.

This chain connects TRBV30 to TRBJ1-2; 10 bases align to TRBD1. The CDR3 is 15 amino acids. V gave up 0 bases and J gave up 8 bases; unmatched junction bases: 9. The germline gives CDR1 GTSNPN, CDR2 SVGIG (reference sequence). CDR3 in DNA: TGTGCCTGGAGTGTACCGGGACAGGGGTACGAAGGCTACACCTTC. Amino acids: CAWSVPGQGYEGYTF.

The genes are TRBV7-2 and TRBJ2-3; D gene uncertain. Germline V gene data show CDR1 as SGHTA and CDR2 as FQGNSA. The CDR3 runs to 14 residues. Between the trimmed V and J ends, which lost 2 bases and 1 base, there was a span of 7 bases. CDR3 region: CASSLMSGTDTQYF. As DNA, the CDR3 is TGTGCCAGCAGCTTAATGTCTGGCACAGATACGCAGTATTTT.